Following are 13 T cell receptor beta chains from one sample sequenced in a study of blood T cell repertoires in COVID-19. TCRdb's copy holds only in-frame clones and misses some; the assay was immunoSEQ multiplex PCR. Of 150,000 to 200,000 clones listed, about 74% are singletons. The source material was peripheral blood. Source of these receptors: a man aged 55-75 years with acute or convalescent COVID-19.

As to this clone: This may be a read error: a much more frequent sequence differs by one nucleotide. The chain's CDR3 is CASSSTYEQYF. Here the CDR3 DNA reads TGTGCCAGCAGCTCTACCTACGAGCAGTACTTC. The chain couples TRBV7-9 to TRBJ2-7; no firm D call. The germline V gene has CDR1 SEHNR and CDR2 FQNEAQ (reference sequence). CDR3 size: 11 residues. The V gene lost 4 bases and the J gene lost 2 bases, with 3 bases spanning the gap.

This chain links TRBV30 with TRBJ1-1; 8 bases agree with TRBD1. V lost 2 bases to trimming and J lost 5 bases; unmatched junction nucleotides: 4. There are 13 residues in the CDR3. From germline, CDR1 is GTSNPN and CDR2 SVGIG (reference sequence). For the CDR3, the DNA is TGTGCCTGGAGTCCAGGGGGCGCGACTGAAGCTTTCTTT. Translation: CAWSPGGATEAFF.

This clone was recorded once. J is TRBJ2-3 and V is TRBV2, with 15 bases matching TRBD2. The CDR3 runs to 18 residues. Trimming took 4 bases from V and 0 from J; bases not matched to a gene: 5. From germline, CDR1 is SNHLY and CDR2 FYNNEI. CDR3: CASSAVGTSGGSTDTQYF. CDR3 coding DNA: TGTGCCAGCAGTGCGGTGGGGACTAGCGGGGGGAGCACAGATACGCAGTATTTT.

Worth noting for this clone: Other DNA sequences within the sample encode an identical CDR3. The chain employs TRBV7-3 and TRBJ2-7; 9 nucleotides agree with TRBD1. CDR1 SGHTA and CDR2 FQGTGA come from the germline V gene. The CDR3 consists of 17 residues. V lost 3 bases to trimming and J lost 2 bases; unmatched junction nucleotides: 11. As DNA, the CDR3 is TGTGCCAGCAGCTTCTGGACAGGGGCGAACCTACCCTACGAGCAGTACTTC. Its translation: CASSFWTGANLPYEQYF.

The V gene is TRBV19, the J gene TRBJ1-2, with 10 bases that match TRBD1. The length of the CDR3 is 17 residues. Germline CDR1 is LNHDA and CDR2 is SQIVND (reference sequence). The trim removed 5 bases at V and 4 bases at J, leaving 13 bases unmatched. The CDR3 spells CASSSRPGQGQSYGYTF. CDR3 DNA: TGTGCCAGTAGTTCCCGGCCGGGACAGGGGCAATCCTATGGCTACACCTTC.

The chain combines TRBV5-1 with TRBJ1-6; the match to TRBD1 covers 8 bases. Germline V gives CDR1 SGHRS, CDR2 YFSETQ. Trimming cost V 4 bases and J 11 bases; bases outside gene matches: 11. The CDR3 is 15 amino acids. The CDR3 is CASSPDGTGHPPLHF. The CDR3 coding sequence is TGCGCCAGCAGCCCGGACGGGACAGGCCATCCACCCCTCCACTTT.

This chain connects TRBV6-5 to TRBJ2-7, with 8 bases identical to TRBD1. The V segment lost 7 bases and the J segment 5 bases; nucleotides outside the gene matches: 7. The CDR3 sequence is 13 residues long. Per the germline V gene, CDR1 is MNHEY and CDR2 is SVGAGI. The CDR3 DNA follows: TGTGCCAGCACCCTAGGACAGGGACACGAGCAGTACTTC. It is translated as CASTLGQGHEQYF.

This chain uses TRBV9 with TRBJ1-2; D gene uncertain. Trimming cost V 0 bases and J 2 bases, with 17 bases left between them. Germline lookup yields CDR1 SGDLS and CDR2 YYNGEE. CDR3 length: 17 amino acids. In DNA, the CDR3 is TGTGCCAGCAGCGTAGAGTTGGTAGGAGTCGGCAACTATGGCTACACCTTC. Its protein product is CASSVELVGVGNYGYTF.

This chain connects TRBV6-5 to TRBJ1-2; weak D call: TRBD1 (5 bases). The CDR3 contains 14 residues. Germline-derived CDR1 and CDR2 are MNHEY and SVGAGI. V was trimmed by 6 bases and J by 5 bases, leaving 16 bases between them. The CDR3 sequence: CASRKDTGGYGYTF. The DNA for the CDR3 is TGTGCCAGCAGGAAGGACACCGGTGGTTATGGCTACACCTTC.

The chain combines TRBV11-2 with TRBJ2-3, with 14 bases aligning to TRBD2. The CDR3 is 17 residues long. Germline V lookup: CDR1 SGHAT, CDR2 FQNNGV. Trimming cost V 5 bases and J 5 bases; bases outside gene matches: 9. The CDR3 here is CASSSIRLAGGQDTQYF. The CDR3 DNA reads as TGTGCCAGCAGCAGTATACGACTAGCGGGGGGGCAAGATACGCAGTATTTT.

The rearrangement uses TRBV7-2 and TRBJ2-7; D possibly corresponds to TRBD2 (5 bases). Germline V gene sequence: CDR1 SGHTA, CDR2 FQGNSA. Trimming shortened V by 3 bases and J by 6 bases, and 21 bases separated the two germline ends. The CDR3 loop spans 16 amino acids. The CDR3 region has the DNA TGTGCCAGCAGCTTCCATACCGGTGGCAGGACTTTCGAGCAGTACTTC. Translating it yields CASSFHTGGRTFEQYF.

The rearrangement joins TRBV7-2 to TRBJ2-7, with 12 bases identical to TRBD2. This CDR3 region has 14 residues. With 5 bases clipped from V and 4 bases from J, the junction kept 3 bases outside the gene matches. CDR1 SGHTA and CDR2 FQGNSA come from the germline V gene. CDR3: CASSPGTSGYEQYF. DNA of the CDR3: TGTGCCAGCAGCCCCGGGACTAGCGGGTACGAGCAGTACTTC. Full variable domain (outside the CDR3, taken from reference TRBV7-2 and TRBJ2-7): GAGVSQSPSNKVTEKGKDVELRCDPISGHTALYWYRQSLGQGLEFLIYFQGNSAPDKSGLPSDRFSAERTGGSVSTLTIQRTQQEDSAVYLCASSPGTSGYEQYFGPGTRLTVT.

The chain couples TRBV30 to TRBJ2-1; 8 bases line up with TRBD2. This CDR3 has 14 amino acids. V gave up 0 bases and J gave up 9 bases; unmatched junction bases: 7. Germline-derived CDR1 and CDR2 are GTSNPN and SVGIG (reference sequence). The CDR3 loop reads CAWSVGSGDAEQFF. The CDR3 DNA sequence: TGTGCCTGGAGTGTGGGTAGCGGGGACGCTGAGCAGTTCTTC.